This is a list of T cell receptor beta chains from one sample in a study of blood T cell repertoires in COVID-19. The assay was immunoSEQ multiplex PCR, and TCRdb's table has in-frame clones only and misses some. The table includes about 170,000 clones, 87% detected once. The sequenced sample was PBMCs or T cells enriched from blood (not recorded which). The receptor source for this set is a human donor with acute COVID-19. The donor label of this sample is uncertain. CDR3s include the opening cysteine and the closing phenylalanine or tryptophan. Each record gives: clone size, J gene, V gene, D gene, CDR3 DNA, CDR3 protein. The D gene is left open where the match is weak. Rows may omit the clone size; those that give it use once, few, many or a size class.

.,TRBJ1-6,TRBV6-6,.,TGTGCCATCAAGGGGTTGGATAATTCACCCCTCCACTTT,CAIKGLDNSPLHF
.,TRBJ2-7,TRBV7-2,TRBD2,TGTGCCAGCAGCTTAGAACCAGCGGGGGCCCTCGAGCAGTACTTC,CASSLEPAGALEQYF
.,TRBJ1-5,TRBV28,.,TGTGCCACCGGCCTACAGGGTCGGCCCCAGCATTTT,CATGLQGRPQHF
once,TRBJ2-1,TRBV27,TRBD2,TGTGCCAGCAGGCCTTCTTCCAGCGGGGGGTACAATGAGCAGTTCTTC,CASRPSSSGGYNEQFF
.,TRBJ2-7,TRBV6-5,TRBD1,TGTGCCAGCAGTTACCGACAGGGGGGAAGGGACTTC,CASSYRQGGRDF
.,TRBJ1-1,TRBV19,.,TGTGCCAGTAGTCTCGGAGTCGGCAACACTGAAGCTTTCTTT,CASSLGVGNTEAFF
once,TRBJ2-2,TRBV29-1,.,TGCAGCGTTGAATTTCTTAACACCGGGGAGCTGTTTTTT,CSVEFLNTGELFF
.,TRBJ2-3,TRBV7-8,TRBD2,TGTGCCAGCAGCTTGGGACTAGCGGCAGATACGCAGTATTTT,CASSLGLAADTQYF
.,TRBJ1-2,TRBV7-3,.,TGTGCCAGCAGCCCGGGACACAAAGCTAACTATGGCTACACCTTC,CASSPGHKANYGYTF
.,TRBJ1-2,TRBV30,.,TGTGCCTGGACCGGAGGATCGGGTAACTATGGCTACACCTTC,CAWTGGSGNYGYTF
.,TRBJ2-1,TRBV21-1,.,TGTGCCAGCAGCATAAGGAAGAAGCGGGGGGGCGATGAGCAGTTCTTC,CASSIRKKRGGDEQFF
.,TRBJ2-7,TRBV2,TRBD2,TGTGCCAGCAGGGAAGGACTAGCGGGGGTAGGGGAGCAGTACTTC,CASREGLAGVGEQYF
.,TRBJ1-1,TRBV18,.,TGTGCCAGCTCACCAGAGGAGGGAGCGGCTTTCTTT,CASSPEEGAAFF
.,TRBJ2-7,TRBV27,.,TGTGCCAGCAGTTCGGGGACTGGGATGATTTTCTACGAGCAGTACTTC,CASSSGTGMIFYEQYF
.,TRBJ2-5,TRBV7-6,TRBD1,TGTGCCAGCAGCTCCGGACAGGATGGGGAGACCCAGTACTTC,CASSSGQDGETQYF
.,TRBJ2-2,TRBV24-1,.,TGTGCCACCAGTGATGAGGCTAAAACGGGACAATCAAACACCGGGGAGCTGTTTTTT,CATSDEAKTGQSNTGELFF
once,TRBJ1-4,TRBV18,.,TGTGCCAGCTCACGGGCCGCCGGAACTAATGAAAAACTGTTTTTT,CASSRAAGTNEKLFF
.,TRBJ1-3,TRBV4-2,TRBD1,TGTGCCAGCAGCCAAGATCGAGACAGGGGGAACACCATATATTTT,CASSQDRDRGNTIYF